The TCR beta chain under discussion was sequenced for a study of cytomegalovirus exposure and HLA in healthy donors. Trimming stripped 0 bases from V and 5 bases from J, with 10 bases between. The germline gives CDR1 MNHNS, CDR2 SASEGT. There are 14 residues in the CDR3. PCR employed 60 Vbeta and 13 Jbeta primers. Data came from immunoSEQ multiplex PCR; TCRdb stores just in-frame clones and leaves some out. The sample has fewer than 130,000 clones, around three quarters seen once. Points on this clone: Its matching antigen is unknown.

Study conclusions and caveats: A missense variant in DCLRE1C was later tied to TCR beta V- and J-gene trimming. Cytomegalovirus-associated TCR beta chains were listed, numbering roughly 150.

This TCR was recovered from a female donor in good health and CMV-seropositive. Sequencing was done on a sample of PBMCs. The rearrangement links TRBV6-1 to TRBJ1-1; a possible D gene is TRBD1 (6 bases). The CDR3, as DNA: TGTGCCAGCAGTGAAGCACAGGGAAGGACTGAAGCTTTCTTT. This translates into CASSEAQGRTEAFF.